The rows below give T cell receptor beta chains drawn from one sample of a study of shared clonotypes between healthy human individuals. Clones were sequenced by immunoSEQ multiplex PCR, and TCRdb holds only the in-frame ones, with some missing. The top ten clones hold 0.09% to 0.13% of a sample with about 590,000 clones, over 95% of them seen once. The sequencing input was naive CD8+ T cells sorted from blood. The receptor source for this set is a woman in her twenties or thirties in good health. The CDR3 runs from the conserved cysteine through the conserved F or W. Each record gives: D gene, J gene, CDR3 length, V gene, clone size, CDR3 protein, CDR3 DNA. D genes are given only for firm matches. Where a row states a size, it is once, few, many or the class of an expanded clone; other rows omit it.

TRBD2 TRBJ2-1 19 TRBV11-2 - CASSPRPNQLAGKYNEQFF TGTGCCAGCAGCCCACGACCAAATCAACTAGCGGGAAAGTACAATGAGCAGTTCTTC
- TRBJ2-1 16 TRBV7-9 - CASSPEVPLGYNEQFF TGTGCCAGCAGCCCCGAGGTGCCCCTAGGATACAATGAGCAGTTCTTC
- TRBJ2-3 12 TRBV28 - CASSRPGDTQYF TGTGCCAGCAGTCGACCTGGAGATACGCAGTATTTT
TRBD2 TRBJ2-5 17 TRBV4-2 once CASSQGTGLAGEETQYF TGTGCCAGCAGCCAAGGGACGGGGCTAGCGGGAGAAGAGACCCAGTACTTC
- TRBJ2-1 15 TRBV5-4 - CASSLFGGNYNEQFF TGTGCCAGCAGCTTGTTTGGCGGGAACTACAATGAGCAGTTCTTC
TRBD1 TRBJ1-1 17 TRBV27 - CASSLRALDRVATEAFF TGTGCCAGCAGTTTAAGGGCACTGGACAGGGTAGCCACTGAAGCTTTCTTT
- TRBJ2-7 14 TRBV28 - CASSLMGEGYEQYF TGTGCCAGCAGTTTAATGGGTGAGGGTTACGAGCAGTACTTC
TRBD2 TRBJ2-5 13 TRBV19 - CASRPGGQETQYF TGTGCCAGTAGGCCGGGGGGGCAAGAGACCCAGTACTTC
- TRBJ2-1 11 TRBV28 - CASSFFGEQFF TGTGCCAGCAGTTTTTTTGGTGAGCAGTTCTTC
TRBD1 TRBJ2-1 13 TRBV6-6 - CASTKDRVDEQFF TGTGCCAGCACCAAGGACAGGGTCGATGAGCAGTTCTTC
- TRBJ2-7 13 TRBV11-2 - CASSLDTAYEQYF TGTGCCAGCAGCTTAGATACAGCGTACGAGCAGTACTTC
- TRBJ2-1 13 TRBV5-4 - CASSLGRSNEQFF TGTGCCAGCAGCTTGGGTAGGAGCAATGAGCAGTTCTTC
TRBD2 TRBJ2-7 16 TRBV7-9 - CASSLPPGGGPYEQYF TGTGCCAGCAGCTTACCCCCGGGGGGGGGACCCTACGAGCAGTACTTC
TRBD2 TRBJ2-1 14 TRBV14 - CASSQSSGNNEQFF TGTGCCAGCAGCCAATCTAGCGGGAACAATGAGCAGTTCTTC
TRBD1 TRBJ1-5 14 TRBV9 - CASSGTGDNQPQHF TGTGCCAGCAGCGGGACAGGGGACAATCAGCCCCAGCATTTT
TRBD1 TRBJ2-2 15 TRBV19 - CASSPRQGTFGELFF TGTGCCAGTAGTCCTAGACAGGGTACCTTCGGGGAGCTGTTTTTT
- TRBJ1-1 15 TRBV25-1 - CASSEGDGMNTEAFF TGTGCCAGCAGTGAGGGCGACGGAATGAACACTGAAGCTTTCTTT
- TRBJ2-3 15 TRBV7-9 - CASSLGPASTDTQYF TGTGCCAGCAGCTTAGGTCCAGCTAGCACAGATACGCAGTATTTT
- TRBJ2-7 14 TRBV15 once CATRKDGQSAEQYF TGTGCCACCAGGAAGGACGGACAGAGTGCCGAGCAGTACTTC
TRBD1 TRBJ1-5 16 TRBV4-1 - CASSQTQGGGNQPQHF TGCGCCAGCAGCCAAACACAGGGGGGTGGCAATCAGCCCCAGCATTTT
- TRBJ1-2 14 TRBV5-8 - CASSLVNSAYGYTF TGTGCCAGCAGCTTGGTAAACTCAGCTTATGGCTACACCTTC
TRBD2 TRBJ2-7 15 TRBV4-1 - CASSQTSGTSYEQYF TGCGCCAGCAGCCAGACCTCCGGGACTAGCTACGAGCAGTACTTC
TRBD2 TRBJ2-3 17 TRBV5-1 - CASSPGRGGIITDTQYF TGCGCCAGCAGCCCCGGGCGGGGGGGAATTATTACAGATACGCAGTATTTT
TRBD1 TRBJ1-3 14 TRBV28 - CASTGGISGNTIYF TGTGCCAGCACAGGGGGGATCTCTGGAAACACCATATATTTT
TRBD2 TRBJ2-7 16 TRBV28 once CASSLGTSGGSYEQYF TGTGCCAGCAGTTTGGGGACTAGCGGGGGATCTTACGAGCAGTACTTC
- TRBJ1-1 13 TRBV28 once CASSVAPNTEAFF TGTGCCAGCAGTGTAGCCCCGAACACTGAAGCTTTCTTT
- TRBJ2-7 18 TRBV29-1 once CSVEAWGSRQESSYEQYF TGCAGCGTTGAAGCCTGGGGGAGCCGACAGGAAAGCTCCTACGAGCAGTACTTC
- TRBJ2-7 13 TRBV29-1 - CSVVGRGSNEQYF TGCAGCGTTGTTGGCAGGGGAAGTAACGAGCAGTACTTC
- TRBJ2-1 12 TRBV29-1 - CSVESIYNEQFF TGCAGCGTTGAGTCCATCTACAATGAGCAGTTCTTC
- TRBJ1-1 13 TRBV7-9 once CASSLTSWPEAFF TGTGCCAGCAGCTTAACGTCGTGGCCTGAAGCTTTCTTT
- TRBJ1-4 14 TRBV19 - CASSIREPNEKLFF TGTGCCAGTAGTATTAGGGAGCCTAATGAAAAACTGTTTTTT
- TRBJ1-2 15 TRBV6-1 - CASSEAVVGVYGYTF TGTGCCAGCAGTGAAGCCGTGGTTGGAGTCTATGGCTACACCTTC